The 16 T cell receptor beta chains reported below all come from one sample, sequenced in a study of beta chain features in type 1 diabetes. Investigators reverse transcribed all isolated RNA, so they sequenced expressed TCRB transcripts. The assay was immunoSEQ multiplex PCR, and TCRdb's table has in-frame clones only and misses some. The sample carries about half a million clones, approximately 28% recorded once. Sample: naive CD4+ T cells from blood. Receptor source: a young man in good health.

The genes are TRBV4-2 and TRBJ2-5; weak D call: TRBD2 (5 bases). V shed 0 bases and J shed 2 bases, with 10 bases lying between them. The CDR3 sequence is 15 residues long. Germline CDR1 LGHNA, CDR2 YNFKEQ. CDR3 loop: CASSQDEGNQETQYF. The CDR3 DNA reads TGTGCCAGCAGCCAAGATGAGGGAAATCAAGAGACCCAGTACTTC.

The chain combines TRBV10-3 with TRBJ2-2; perhaps D is TRBD1 or TRBD2 (5 bases each). V lost 2 bases and J lost 8, with 12 bases in between. CDR3 length: 14 amino acids. The germline gives CDR1 ENHRY, CDR2 SYGVKD. The chain's CDR3 is CAISERGAEGELFF. DNA for the CDR3: TGTGCCATCAGTGAGAGAGGGGCCGAGGGGGAGCTGTTTTTT.

This clone was seen more than once but under ten times. The chain combines TRBV7-9 with TRBJ2-5; 8 positions agree with TRBD1. V shed 0 bases and J 5 bases; nucleotides not matched to a gene: 5. CDR3 length: 15 residues. Germline V gene sequence: CDR1 SEHNR, CDR2 FQNEAQ (reference sequence). This CDR3 is CASSLASGGGETQYF. CDR3 DNA: TGTGCCAGCAGCTTAGCGTCAGGGGGCGGCGAGACCCAGTACTTC.

This clone turned up a few times. The genes are TRBV7-2 and TRBJ2-7, with D unresolved. The length of the CDR3 is 12 residues. The germline gives CDR1 SGHTA, CDR2 FQGNSA. The V and J ends lost 5 bases and 1 base respectively, with 6 bases between them. The CDR3 DNA follows: TGTGCCAGCAGCGGCTTTTCCTACGAGCAGTACTTC. Residues: CASSGFSYEQYF.

This clone was seen only a few times. CDR3 region: CASMVQGSYEQYF. The CDR3 coding sequence is TGCGCCAGCATGGTACAGGGCTCCTACGAGCAGTACTTC. The chain has TRBV5-1 and TRBJ2-7; possibly TRBD1 for D (6 bases). CDR1 SGHRS and CDR2 YFSETQ come from the germline V gene. The CDR3 consists of 13 residues. V lost 6 bases and J 0 bases, leaving 10 bases between the germline ends.

This clone was counted a few times. This rearrangement joins TRBV9 to TRBJ2-5; TRBD1 matches at 7 bases. The CDR3 is 14 residues long. Losses at the gene ends were 0 bases for V and 5 bases for J; bases not matched to a gene: 4. Germline V gene lookup returns CDR1 SGDLS and CDR2 YYNGEE. The CDR3 DNA reads TGTGCCAGCAGCGTAGCTAGGGGGCGGGAGACCCAGTACTTC. Its protein product is CASSVARGRETQYF.

This clone appeared a few times. This chain connects TRBV5-4 to TRBJ2-1, with TRBD1 as a possible D gene (5 bases). The CDR3 consists of 18 residues. Germline V CDR1 and CDR2: SGHNT, YYREEE (reference sequence). V shed 0 bases and J shed 0 bases, with 16 bases lying between them. CDR3 loop: CASSLGGKPESSYNEQFF. As DNA, the CDR3 is TGTGCCAGCAGCTTGGGGGGCAAACCAGAGAGCTCCTACAATGAGCAGTTCTTC. The whole variable domain, remainder taken from reference TRBV5-4 and TRBJ2-1, is ETGVTQSPTHLIKTRGQQVTLRCSSQSGHNTVSWYQQALGQGPQFIFQYYREEENGRGNFPPRFSGLQFPNYSSELNVNALELDDSALYLCASSLGGKPESSYNEQFFGPGTRLTVL.

This clone has just a few counts. The rearrangement links TRBV5-1 to TRBJ2-1; the match to TRBD2 covers 9 bases. V was pared by 6 bases and J by 6 bases, with 4 bases of the junction left unmatched. Germline CDR1 SGHRS, CDR2 YFSETQ. This CDR3 has 13 amino acids. The CDR3 region has the DNA TGCGCCAGCACGACTAGCGGCACCAATGAGCAGTTCTTC. Its translation: CASTTSGTNEQFF.

This clone was picked up one time. The chain has TRBV9 and TRBJ2-3; D uncertain. Between the trimmed V and J ends, which lost 1 base and 1 base, there was a span of 7 bases. CDR3 length: 14 residues. Looked up from germline, CDR1 is SGDLS and CDR2 is YYNGEE. CDR3 in amino acids: CASSVMAGTDTQYF. The CDR3 DNA is TGTGCCAGCAGCGTAATGGCGGGCACAGATACGCAGTATTTT.

This clone occurred a few times. This sequence joins TRBV7-9 and TRBJ1-2, with TRBD1 as a possible D gene (5 bases). V lost 6 bases to trimming and J lost 4 bases, with 15 bases between them. Germline CDR1 reads SEHNR; CDR2 reads FQNEAQ (reference sequence). The CDR3 totals 14 residues. The CDR3 region is CASRPGANLYGYTF. The DNA of the CDR3 is TGTGCCAGCAGGCCCGGGGCGAACCTCTATGGCTACACCTTC.

This chain connects TRBV29-1 to TRBJ2-7; the D gene is possibly TRBD2 (6 bases). The germline V gene has CDR1 SQVTM and CDR2 ANQGSEA. CDR3 length equals 12 residues. Deletions cut 6 bases from V and 5 bases from J, with 14 bases between. The DNA of the CDR3 is TGCAGCGTCGACCGGGGGACCAACGAGCAGTACTTC. Residues: CSVDRGTNEQYF.

V is TRBV25-1 and J is TRBJ1-1, with 8 bases matching TRBD1. In germline, CDR1 is MGHDK, CDR2 SYGVNS. The CDR3 consists of 14 residues. J gave up 0 bases and V 8 bases, and 5 bases lay outside the gene matches. Written as DNA, the CDR3 is TGTGCCAGCGGGTTGACAGGGGTGAACACTGAAGCTTTCTTT. It codes for CASGLTGVNTEAFF.

This chain uses TRBV29-1 with TRBJ1-3; 8 nucleotides align to TRBD1. The CDR3 is made up of 13 amino acids. Germline CDR1 SQVTM, CDR2 ANQGSEA. V dropped 6 bases and J dropped 4; count of bases not matched to a gene: 5. This chain's CDR3 is CSVADRGGNTIYF. The CDR3 DNA sequence: TGCAGCGTGGCCGACAGGGGAGGAAACACCATATATTTT.

There are a few counts of this clone. This sequence joins TRBV4-2 and TRBJ1-3, with no clear D. The CDR3 runs to 15 residues. Trimming removed 1 base from V and 1 base from J, with 8 bases in between. The germline V gene encodes CDR1 LGHNA and CDR2 YNFKEQ. In DNA form, the CDR3 reads TGTGCCAGCAGCCAAGGGCAGTTATCTGGAAACACCATATATTTT. Protein product: CASSQGQLSGNTIYF.

This clone has a handful of counts. This chain links TRBV18 with TRBJ1-1; no reliable D call. This CDR3 has 14 amino acids. CDR1 and CDR2 (germline): KGHSH, LQKENI. V was shortened by 5 bases and J by 6 bases, with 16 bases between the two germline ends. The CDR3 sequence: CASSSVGIYSEAFF. The CDR3 nucleotides are TGTGCCAGCTCATCGGTGGGGATATACTCTGAAGCTTTCTTT.

V usage is TRBV4-2 and J usage is TRBJ2-1; D call uncertain. V was cut by 4 bases and J by 0 bases, with 13 bases left in between. Germline lookup yields CDR1 LGHNA and CDR2 YNFKEQ. CDR3 size: 16 residues. The CDR3 region is CASSPVWVPSYNEQFF. In DNA, the CDR3 is TGTGCCAGCAGCCCAGTTTGGGTCCCCTCCTACAATGAGCAGTTCTTC.